This record looks at one TCR beta chain sequence and its context. These data are taken from a study of shared clonotypes between healthy human individuals. The CDR3 totals 16 residues. Losses at the gene ends were 5 bases for V and 4 bases for J; bases not matched to a gene: 10. Germline V lookup: CDR1 LNHDA, CDR2 SQIVND (reference sequence). Method: immunoSEQ multiplex PCR; TCRdb's copy keeps in-frame clones and lacks some. The sample holds about 1.1 million clones, about four fifths seen once. V is TRBV19 and J is TRBJ1-1; TRBD1 matches at 10 bases. The sequence came from a man younger than 35 in good health. Some clones in this sample may be carry-over from other donors' samples. Sequencing was carried out using memory CD4+ T cells from PBMCs. Stated subset: CD45RA-negative fraction. The CDR3 DNA sequence: TGTGCCAGTAGTCGAGGGGACAGGGGAAGGGGCACTGAAGCTTTCTTT. Residues: CASSRGDRGRGTEAFF.